The source of this TCR beta chain is a study of shared clonotypes between healthy human individuals. Trimming removed 2 bases from V and 2 bases from J; junction bases left unmatched: 15. Germline V lookup: CDR1 SGHVS, CDR2 FQNEAQ. This CDR3 contains 18 residues. Assay execution took place at the deep level. Assay: immunoSEQ multiplex PCR; the TCRdb copy retains only in-frame clones and omits some. The sample has roughly 2,500,000 clones; over 85% are singletons. The gene calls are TRBV7-8 and TRBJ2-7; 7 bases are shared with TRBD1. Specimen: naive CD4+ T cells from PBMCs. The subset is: CD45RA+ positively selected. The receptor was isolated from a man younger than 30 in good health. Some clones in this sample may be carry-over from other donors' samples. CDR3 in DNA: TGTGCCAGCAGCTTAATGTCTTGGTCCAGGGGGAAGACCTACGAGCAGTACTTC. Its translation is CASSLMSWSRGKTYEQYF.